This T cell receptor beta chain was observed in a study of OX40 agonist ivuxolimab in advanced cancers. Whole-study results and caveats: Among T cells, CD8+ cells averaged more expanded clones than CD4+ cells. In the 0.1 to 3.0 mg/kg range, CD4+ and CD8+ blood T cells had expanded clonally by week 6. Expanded peripheral T cell antigen specificity was not determined.

The germline gives CDR1 MNHEY, CDR2 SMNVEV (reference sequence). The length of the CDR3 is 15 residues. With 6 bases clipped from V and 6 bases from J, the junction kept 12 bases outside the gene matches. Autoimmune disease history or systemic immunosuppression led to patient exclusion. Sequenced by immunoSEQ multiplex PCR; TCRdb stores in-frame clones only, minus some. The table has about 48,000 clones, over 85% seen once. This clone has a handful of counts. No antigen is known for it. This receptor was obtained from an adult with an advanced solid tumor such as melanoma, head and neck, liver or kidney cancer. Sequencing was performed on CD4+ or CD8+ T cells sorted from blood, taken in a trial of the OX40 agonist ivuxolimab. The chain is built from TRBV27 and TRBJ2-3; TRBD1 matches 7 bases. In DNA, the CDR3 is TGTGCCAGCAGCTACGGCGACAGGGCGACCGATACGCAGTATTTT. Its translation is CASSYGDRATDTQYF.